This T cell receptor beta chain was obtained from a study of T-cell memory formation after mild COVID-19. Constant-segment primers and 5'RACE yielded cDNA libraries for TCR alpha and TCR beta, each carrying sample barcodes and UMIs. MiXCR, applied by TCRdb to the 5' RACE reads, yields one record per CDR3 protein. This sample has about 290,000 distinct CDR3 sequences; approximately 15% occur once, and the top ten carry roughly 20%. Findings and limits, study-wide: Balance between CD4 and CD8 was seen in clones contracting day 15 to 85, and a CD4+ lean was seen in later expanders.

There are 13 residues in the CDR3. With 8 bases removed from V and 5 bases from J, the gap between germline ends came to 16 bases. The germline V gene has CDR1 ENHRY and CDR2 SYGVKD. A word on this clonotype: The antigen is not known.

This chain links TRBV10-3 with TRBJ2-7, with D perhaps matching TRBD2 (5 bases). The sequence was collected from a man between 18 and 35 years old who had mild COVID-19 (a few samples of this study predate the infection). Cell type and time point are not known. Input material: PBMCs or a T cell subset sorted from them (not recorded which). This CDR3 reads CAIEGLTRDEQYF. The CDR3 bases are TGTGCCATCGAAGGACTCACGAGGGACGAGCAGTACTTC.